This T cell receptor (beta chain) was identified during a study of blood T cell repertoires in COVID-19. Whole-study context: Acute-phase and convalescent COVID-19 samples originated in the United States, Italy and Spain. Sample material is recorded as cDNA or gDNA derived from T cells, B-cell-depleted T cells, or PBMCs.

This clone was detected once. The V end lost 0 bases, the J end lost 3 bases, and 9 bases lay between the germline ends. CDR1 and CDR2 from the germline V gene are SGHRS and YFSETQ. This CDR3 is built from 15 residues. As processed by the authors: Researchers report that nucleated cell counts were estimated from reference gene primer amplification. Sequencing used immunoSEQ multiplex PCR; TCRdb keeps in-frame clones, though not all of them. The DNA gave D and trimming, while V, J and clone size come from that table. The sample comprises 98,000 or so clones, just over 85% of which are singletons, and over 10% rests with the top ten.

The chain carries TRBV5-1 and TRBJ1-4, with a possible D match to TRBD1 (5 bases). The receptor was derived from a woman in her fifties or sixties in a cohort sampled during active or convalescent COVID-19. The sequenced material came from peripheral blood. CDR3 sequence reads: CASSLVGEANEKLFF. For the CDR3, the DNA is TGCGCCAGCAGCTTGGTAGGGGAGGCTAATGAAAAACTGTTTTTT. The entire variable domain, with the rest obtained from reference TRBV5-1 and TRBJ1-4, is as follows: KAGVTQTPRYLIKTRGQQVTLSCSPISGHRSVSWYQQTPGQGLQFLFEYFSETQRNKGNFPGRFSGRQFSNSRSEMNVSTLELGDSALYLCASSLVGEANEKLFFGSGTQLSVL.